What follows are 20 T cell receptor beta chains derived from one specimen sequenced in a study of vaccination and CD4 T cells after COVID-19. These receptors have no known antigen. The treatment is: roughly 10-day PBMC culture with coronavirus spike peptide pools or control peptides (ViraFEST assay). Sequencing of DNA taken from cultured CD4+ T cells relied on the Oncomine TCR Beta short-read assay. TCRdb recomputed calls from the PCR reads with MiXCR, one row per CDR3 protein. The sample has over 8,500 distinct CDR3 sequences; about 65% are singletons. The sample consisted of CD4+ T cells from blood, cultured in vitro, taken before SARS-CoV-2 vaccination. The receptor set was obtained from a human donor who had recovered from COVID-19.

The rearrangement links TRBV21-1 to TRBJ1-4. TRBV21-1 is reported as a pseudogene. The CDR3 is 15 residues long. The CDR3 nucleotides are TGTGCCAGCAGCAAACGACTGGCAACTAATGAAAAACTGTTTTTT. As protein: CASSKRLATNEKLFF.

In its sample, this clonotype was seen once. The genes are TRBV20-1 and TRBJ2-7, with no clear D. Trimming removed 0 bases from V and 2 bases from J, with 11 bases in between. CDR3 length equals 14 residues. CDR1 is DFQATT, CDR2 SNEGSKA, per germline (reference sequence). CDR3 nucleotides: TGCAGTGCTAGAGACGACACCTTCACCTACGAGCAGTACTTC. It encodes CSARDDTFTYEQYF.

The gene calls are TRBV20-1 and TRBJ2-1, with D maybe TRBD2 (6 bases). Germline-derived CDR1 and CDR2 are DFQATT and SNEGSKA (reference sequence). Deletions cut 5 bases from V and 4 bases from J, with 15 bases between. The CDR3 loop spans 14 amino acids. The CDR3 sequence is CSAHGGLGYNEQFF. For the CDR3, the DNA is TGCAGTGCTCACGGGGGTCTAGGGTACAATGAGCAGTTCTTC.

The rearrangement uses TRBV27 and TRBJ2-7; D ambiguous. Germline lookup yields CDR1 MNHEY and CDR2 SMNVEV (reference sequence). The CDR3 is 13 residues long. Trimming took off 3 bases at V and 4 bases at J, with 10 bases between the two ends. For the CDR3, the DNA is TGTGCCAGCAGTTTTTTTCCCGTATACGAGCAGTACTTC. Amino acids: CASSFFPVYEQYF.

This chain links TRBV7-9 with TRBJ2-7, with D perhaps TRBD1 (5 bases). The ends were cut back, 2 bases at V and 4 bases at J, with 6 bases in the middle. The CDR3 is 12 residues long. Germline loops: CDR1 SEHNR, CDR2 FQNEAQ (reference sequence). CDR3 sequence reads: CASSLTGYEQYF. CDR3 coding DNA: TGTGCCAGCAGCTTAACAGGATACGAGCAGTACTTC.

The chain is built from TRBV6-5 and TRBJ1-5; D gene unclear. The CDR3 is 13 amino acids. With 4 bases removed from V and 7 bases from J, the gap between germline ends came to 11 bases. Germline CDR1 reads MNHEY; CDR2 reads SVGAGI. CDR3 amino acids: CASSWGTGQPQHF. The DNA for the CDR3 is TGTGCCAGCAGTTGGGGTACGGGGCAGCCCCAGCATTTT.

The genes are TRBV7-8 and TRBJ2-7; D possibly uses TRBD1 or TRBD2 (5 bases each). CDR1 is SGHVS and CDR2 is FQNEAQ in the germline V gene. V was trimmed by 5 bases and J by 3 bases, leaving 11 bases between them. This CDR3 spans 13 amino acids. As DNA, the CDR3 is TGTGCCAGCAGCGGCCGGGACGTCTACGAGCAGTACTTC. This codes for CASSGRDVYEQYF.

The CDR3 is CSATGNTEAFF. CDR3 bases: TGCAGTGCTACAGGGAACACTGAAGCTTTCTTT. This chain uses TRBV20-1 with TRBJ1-1; no clear D. Germline CDR1 DFQATT, CDR2 SNEGSKA (reference sequence). V was clipped by 4 bases and J by 1 base, with 4 bases between them. This CDR3 is 11 amino acids long.

V usage is TRBV12-3 or TRBV12-4 and J usage is TRBJ1-5, with unresolved D. The CDR3 runs to 13 residues. Trimming removed 8 bases at V and 2 bases at J, with 10 bases between. CDR3 DNA: TGTGCCAGCGCCGACGGGGGCAATCAGCCCCAGCATTTT. It yields the protein CASADGGNQPQHF.

V is TRBV20-1 and J is TRBJ1-6; D is perhaps TRBD1 (6 bases). Germline V gene data show CDR1 as DFQATT and CDR2 as SNEGSKA (reference sequence). This CDR3 is built from 13 residues. Trimming took 3 bases from V and 4 from J, leaving 7 bases between them. CDR3 bases: TGCAGTGCTAGGGGGACATATAATTCACCCCTCCACTTT. It is translated as CSARGTYNSPLHF.

The chain links TRBV20-1 to TRBJ2-1, with 11 bases matching TRBD2. The junction had 8 bases not matched to a gene; V was cut back by 1 base and J by 9 bases. CDR3 size: 15 residues. From germline, CDR1 is DFQATT and CDR2 SNEGSKA (reference sequence). The CDR3 is CSARAGELAGVEQFF. As DNA, the CDR3 is TGCAGTGCTAGAGCCGGGGAACTAGCGGGAGTTGAGCAGTTCTTC.

This sequence joins TRBV7-3 and TRBJ2-5; D perhaps matches TRBD2 (6 bases). The CDR3 is made up of 15 amino acids. V gave up 1 base and J gave up 3 bases, with 12 bases separating them. Germline V gene lookup returns CDR1 SGHTA and CDR2 FQGTGA. CDR3 region: CASSLRGGPEETQYF. The CDR3 DNA follows: TGTGCCAGCAGCTTAAGGGGAGGACCCGAAGAGACCCAGTACTTC.

V and J are TRBV21-1 and TRBJ2-7. TRBV21-1 is shown as a pseudogene. CDR3 length: 15 amino acids. In nucleotides, the CDR3 is TGTGCCAGCAGCAAAGACAAGCTCAACTCCTACGAGCAGTACTTC. It yields the protein CASSKDKLNSYEQYF.

This chain joins TRBV5-1 and TRBJ1-1; D might be TRBD1 (6 bases). This CDR3 is built from 15 residues. The V end lost 4 bases, the J end lost 0 bases, and 13 bases lay between the germline ends. The germline CDR1 and CDR2 sequences are SGHRS and YFSETQ. The DNA for the CDR3 is TGCGCCAGCAGCACCTTCACAGGGATGAACACTGAAGCTTTCTTT. Protein: CASSTFTGMNTEAFF.

In nucleotides, the CDR3 is TGTGCCAGCAGTTTGGGTAGCGGGTGGGAAGAGACCCAGTACTTC. Translation gives CASSLGSGWEETQYF. The V call is TRBV27, the J call TRBJ2-5; 7 bases line up with TRBD2. V was clipped by 3 bases and J by 3 bases; unmatched bases: 7. The CDR3 length is 15 residues. Per the germline V gene, CDR1 is MNHEY and CDR2 is SMNVEV (reference sequence).

This clonotype was seen a handful of times. This sequence joins TRBV6-1 and TRBJ2-3; 7 bases agree with TRBD1. From germline, CDR1 is MNHNS and CDR2 SASEGT. The J segment lost 1 base and the V segment lost 5 bases, leaving 12 bases of the junction unmatched. This CDR3 has 17 residues. DNA of the CDR3: TGTGCCAGCAGTCCCCAGTATGGCCAGGGGGGCACAGATACGCAGTATTTT. Its protein product is CASSPQYGQGGTDTQYF.

The chain uses TRBV6-2 or TRBV6-3 and TRBJ1-1, with 7 nucleotides matching TRBD1. The ends lost 5 bases at V and 3 bases at J; junction bases unmatched: 15. This CDR3 has 17 amino acids. In germline, CDR1 is MNHEY, CDR2 SVGEGT. Here the CDR3 reads CASSKNTGAWRDTEAFF. The CDR3 coding sequence is TGTGCCAGCAGTAAGAATACAGGGGCCTGGAGGGACACTGAAGCTTTCTTT.

This rearrangement joins TRBV11-2 to TRBJ2-7, with D hard to call. The germline V gene has CDR1 SGHAT and CDR2 FQNNGV. The CDR3 is 15 amino acids. V lost 2 bases to trimming and J lost 4 bases, with 15 bases between them. The CDR3, as DNA: TGTGCCAGCAGCTTAAGGGCAGGTCCCCCATACGAGCAGTACTTC. It codes for CASSLRAGPPYEQYF.

This chain connects TRBV2 to TRBJ1-1; TRBD1 matches 7 bases. The V gene end was trimmed by 0 bases and the J gene end by 8 bases; junction bases not matched to a gene: 15. This CDR3 is 17 amino acids long. Germline lookup yields CDR1 SNHLY and CDR2 FYNNEI. CDR3 loop: CASSEAPPVRGAKEAFF. CDR3 DNA: TGTGCCAGCAGTGAAGCGCCGCCAGTCAGGGGGGCCAAAGAAGCTTTCTTT.

The genes are TRBV20-1 and TRBJ2-3, with unresolved D. The CDR3 totals 14 residues. The V and J ends lost 6 bases and 0 bases respectively, with 13 bases between them. CDR1 and CDR2 from the germline V gene are DFQATT and SNEGSKA (reference sequence). CDR3 residues: CSANPSISTDTQYF. In nucleotides, the CDR3 is TGCAGTGCCAACCCTTCTATTAGCACAGATACGCAGTATTTT.